The next 9 T cell receptor beta chains were all read from a single sample in a study of response to subunit inactivated influenza vaccine. TCRdb used MiXCR to reprocess the RT-PCR reads, holding one entry per CDR3 protein. This table holds around 480,000 distinct CDR3 sequences, 10% to 11% found once. The input for sequencing was PBMCs from blood, taken more than 35 days after vaccination. All receptors derive from a man in his fifties who received an inactivated influenza vaccine.

A few counts support this clonotype. V is TRBV10-3 and J is TRBJ2-7; TRBD1 is a possible D gene (5 bases). Germline V gene lookup returns CDR1 ENHRY and CDR2 SYGVKD. The CDR3 length is 12 residues. The V gene lost 6 bases and the J gene lost 2 bases, with 8 bases spanning the gap. The CDR3: CAIRQDTYEQYF. The CDR3 DNA reads as TGTGCCATCAGGCAGGACACCTACGAGCAGTACTTC.

The chain has TRBV14 and TRBJ2-7, with TRBD1 matching 7 bases. Trimming at V came to 1 base and at J to 2 bases, leaving 14 bases not matched to a gene. Germline V gives CDR1 SGHDN, CDR2 FVKESK. The CDR3 has 18 residues. The CDR3 nucleotides read TGTGCCAGCAGCCAAGTGGGGGCCACAGGGGCGAAAGCCTACGAGCAGTACTTC. This translates into CASSQVGATGAKAYEQYF.

The chain has TRBV9 and TRBJ2-3; D remains ambiguous. The CDR3 runs 13 residues. Trimming cost V 3 bases and J 2 bases, with 7 bases left between them. The V gene's germline CDR1 is SGDLS and CDR2 YYNGEE. DNA for the CDR3: TGTGCCAGCAGCGGTATACACACAGATACGCAGTATTTT. It is translated as CASSGIHTDTQYF.

The V and J genes are TRBV27 and TRBJ2-1, with 16 nucleotides matching TRBD2. The CDR3 totals 19 residues. CDR1 MNHEY and CDR2 SMNVEV come from the germline V gene (reference sequence). V shed 6 bases and J 8 bases; nucleotides not matched to a gene: 16. The CDR3 DNA is TGTGCCAGCAGCCCTAGGACCGGGACTAGCGGGAGGGCCATTGATGAGCAGTTCTTC. Protein sequence: CASSPRTGTSGRAIDEQFF.

This clonotype showed up many times. The CDR3 loop is CASSQDSGEKLFF. The CDR3 DNA sequence: TGCGCCAGCAGCCAAGATTCTGGTGAAAAACTGTTTTTT. The V gene is TRBV4-3, the J gene TRBJ1-4; D is uncertain. V was trimmed by 0 bases and J by 7 bases, leaving 6 bases between them. The CDR3 consists of 13 residues. The V gene's germline CDR1 is LGHNA and CDR2 YSLEER.

V is TRBV7-2 and J is TRBJ1-2, with D uncertain. The CDR3 sequence is 15 residues long. Germline assignment: CDR1 SGHTA and CDR2 FQGNSA. Trimming stripped 1 base from V and 6 bases from J, with 15 bases between. The CDR3: CASSLVRFNSDGYTF. In DNA form, the CDR3 reads TGTGCCAGCAGCTTAGTTCGGTTTAACTCGGATGGCTACACCTTC.

This clonotype was observed a handful of times. The chain couples TRBV3-1 to TRBJ2-5, with 8 nucleotides matching TRBD2. Germline V gene sequence: CDR1 LGHDT, CDR2 YNNKEL (reference sequence). The CDR3 has 16 amino acids. Trimming took 1 base from V and 6 from J; bases not matched to a gene: 10. CDR3 amino acids: CASSQGVVAGRQTQYF. The CDR3 region has the DNA TGTGCCAGCAGCCAAGGGGTGGTAGCGGGACGGCAGACCCAGTACTTC.

This clonotype was seen only a few times. This chain connects TRBV10-2 to TRBJ2-7; 8 bases align to TRBD1. Trimming removed 8 bases from V and 5 bases from J; junction bases left unmatched: 2. The CDR3 extends over 11 amino acids. Germline V gene sequence: CDR1 WSHSY, CDR2 SAAADI. CDR3 residues: CASGQGHEQYF. The CDR3 DNA follows: TGCGCCAGCGGACAGGGCCACGAGCAGTACTTC.

This chain joins TRBV18 and TRBJ2-7; 11 nucleotides match TRBD2. The CDR3 runs to 19 residues. Unmatched junction bases numbered 13, after V lost 1 base and J lost 2 bases. Germline V gene lookup returns CDR1 KGHSH and CDR2 LQKENI. The CDR3 reads CASSPLVPLAGGLTYEQYF. Here the CDR3 DNA reads TGTGCCAGCTCACCACTCGTCCCGTTAGCGGGAGGGTTGACCTACGAGCAGTACTTC.